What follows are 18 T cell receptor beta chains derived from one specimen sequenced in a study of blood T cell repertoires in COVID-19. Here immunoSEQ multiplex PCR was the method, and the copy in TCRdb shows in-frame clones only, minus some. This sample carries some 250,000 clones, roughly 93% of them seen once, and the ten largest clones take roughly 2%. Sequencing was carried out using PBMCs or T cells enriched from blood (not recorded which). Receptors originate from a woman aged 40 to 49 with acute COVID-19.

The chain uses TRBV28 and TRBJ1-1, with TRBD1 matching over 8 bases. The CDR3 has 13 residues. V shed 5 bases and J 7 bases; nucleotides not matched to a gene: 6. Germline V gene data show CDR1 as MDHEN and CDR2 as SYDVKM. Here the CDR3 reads CASSAGQAFEAFF. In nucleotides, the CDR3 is TGTGCCAGCAGTGCGGGACAGGCGTTTGAAGCTTTCTTT.

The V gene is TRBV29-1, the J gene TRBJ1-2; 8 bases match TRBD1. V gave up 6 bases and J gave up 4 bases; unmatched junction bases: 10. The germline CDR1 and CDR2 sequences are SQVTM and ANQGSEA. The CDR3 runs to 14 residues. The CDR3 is CSVRGFGTGYGYTF. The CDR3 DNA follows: TGCAGCGTGAGAGGGTTTGGGACAGGCTATGGCTACACCTTC.

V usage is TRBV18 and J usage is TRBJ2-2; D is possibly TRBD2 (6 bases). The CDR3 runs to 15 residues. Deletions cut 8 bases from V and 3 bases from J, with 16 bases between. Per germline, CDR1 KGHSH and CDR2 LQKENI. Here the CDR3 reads CASRTGQRDTGELFF. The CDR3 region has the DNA TGTGCCAGCAGAACCGGTCAGCGGGACACCGGGGAGCTGTTTTTT.

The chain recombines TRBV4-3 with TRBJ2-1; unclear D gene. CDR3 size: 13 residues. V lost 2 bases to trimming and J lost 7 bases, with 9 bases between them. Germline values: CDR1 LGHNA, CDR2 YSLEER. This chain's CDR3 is CASSQRIDNEQFF. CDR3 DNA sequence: TGCGCCAGCAGCCAACGCATAGATAATGAGCAGTTCTTC.

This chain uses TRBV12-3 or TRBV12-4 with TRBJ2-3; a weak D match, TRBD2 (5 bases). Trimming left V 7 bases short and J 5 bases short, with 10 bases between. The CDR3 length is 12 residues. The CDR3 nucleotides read TGTGCCAGCAACAGACGGGGAGATACGCAGTATTTT. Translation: CASNRRGDTQYF.

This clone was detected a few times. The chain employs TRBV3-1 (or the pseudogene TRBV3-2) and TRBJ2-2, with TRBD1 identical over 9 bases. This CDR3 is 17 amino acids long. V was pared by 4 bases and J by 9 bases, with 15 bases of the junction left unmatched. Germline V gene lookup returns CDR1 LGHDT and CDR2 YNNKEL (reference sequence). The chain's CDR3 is CASSRRLRDRVPRELFF. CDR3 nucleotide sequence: TGTGCCAGCAGCCGTAGACTCCGGGACAGGGTCCCCCGGGAGCTGTTTTTT.

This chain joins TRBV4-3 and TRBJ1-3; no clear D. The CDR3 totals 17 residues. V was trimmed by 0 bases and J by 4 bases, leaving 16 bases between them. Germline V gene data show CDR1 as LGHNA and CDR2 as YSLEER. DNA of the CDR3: TGCGCCAGCAGCCAAGATTCGAGTCGGGCGGGGGGAAACACCATATATTTT. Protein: CASSQDSSRAGGNTIYF.

This CDR3 is CATETGNTEAFF. The CDR3 DNA reads TGTGCCACCGAGACAGGGAACACTGAAGCTTTCTTT. This sequence joins TRBV10-3 and TRBJ1-1; D may be TRBD1 (6 bases). The CDR3 totals 12 residues. V gave up 10 bases and J gave up 1 base, with 10 bases separating them. CDR1 ENHRY and CDR2 SYGVKD come from the germline V gene.

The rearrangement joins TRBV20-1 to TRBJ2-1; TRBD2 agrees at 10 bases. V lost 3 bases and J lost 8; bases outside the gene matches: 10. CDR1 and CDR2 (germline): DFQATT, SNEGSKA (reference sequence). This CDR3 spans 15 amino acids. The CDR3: CSASPRSGGGHEQFF. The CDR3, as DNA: TGCAGTGCTAGTCCTAGGAGCGGGGGGGGTCATGAGCAGTTCTTC.

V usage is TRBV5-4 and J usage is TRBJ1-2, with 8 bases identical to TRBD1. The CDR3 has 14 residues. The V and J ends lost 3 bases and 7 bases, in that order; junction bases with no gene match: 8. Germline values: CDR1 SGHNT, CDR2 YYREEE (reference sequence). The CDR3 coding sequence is TGTGCCAGCAGCTCCCGGGACAGGCACCGTGGCTACACCTTC. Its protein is CASSSRDRHRGYTF.

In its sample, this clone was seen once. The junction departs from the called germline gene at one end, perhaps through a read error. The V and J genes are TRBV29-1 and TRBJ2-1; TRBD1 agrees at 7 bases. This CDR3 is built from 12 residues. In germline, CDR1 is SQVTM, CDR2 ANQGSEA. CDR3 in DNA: TGCAGCGTGACAAGACCCAGGGGGAGTCGGATCTTC. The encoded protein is CSVTRPRGSRIF.

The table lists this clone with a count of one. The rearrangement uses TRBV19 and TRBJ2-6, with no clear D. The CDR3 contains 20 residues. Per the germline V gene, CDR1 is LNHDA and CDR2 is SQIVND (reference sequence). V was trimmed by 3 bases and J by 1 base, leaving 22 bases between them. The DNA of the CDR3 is TGTGCCAGTAGTATCCAATACGGAGTAATCGTCCGGTCTGGGGCCAACGTCCTGACTTTC. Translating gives CASSIQYGVIVRSGANVLTF.

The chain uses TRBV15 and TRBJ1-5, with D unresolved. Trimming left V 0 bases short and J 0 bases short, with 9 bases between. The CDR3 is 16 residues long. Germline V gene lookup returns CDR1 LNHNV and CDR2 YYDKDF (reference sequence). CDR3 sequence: CATSRDRLFSNQPQHF. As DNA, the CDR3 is TGTGCCACCAGCAGAGATCGACTTTTTAGCAATCAGCCCCAGCATTTT.

CDR3 sequence reads: CASSPPMASGSFEQYF. The CDR3 DNA reads as TGTGCCAGCTCACCACCGATGGCTAGCGGGAGTTTCGAGCAGTACTTC. The chain carries TRBV18 and TRBJ2-7; 10 nucleotides agree with TRBD2. V was pared by 0 bases and J by 6 bases, with 8 bases of the junction left unmatched. The length of the CDR3 is 16 residues. Germline CDR1 reads KGHSH; CDR2 reads LQKENI.

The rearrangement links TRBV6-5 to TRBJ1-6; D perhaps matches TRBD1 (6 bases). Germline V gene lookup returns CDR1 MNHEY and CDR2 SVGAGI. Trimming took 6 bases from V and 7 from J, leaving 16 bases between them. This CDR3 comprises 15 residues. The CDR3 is CASSPPGHSNSPLHF. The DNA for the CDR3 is TGTGCCAGCAGCCCCCCGGGACATTCAAATTCACCCCTCCACTTT.

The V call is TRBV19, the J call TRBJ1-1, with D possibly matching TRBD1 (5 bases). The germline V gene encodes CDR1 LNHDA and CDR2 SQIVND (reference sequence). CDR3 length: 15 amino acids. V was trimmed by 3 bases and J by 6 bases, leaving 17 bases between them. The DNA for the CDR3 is TGTGCCAGTAGTATCGACCACAGGCGATTTTCTGAAGCTTTCTTT. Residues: CASSIDHRRFSEAFF.

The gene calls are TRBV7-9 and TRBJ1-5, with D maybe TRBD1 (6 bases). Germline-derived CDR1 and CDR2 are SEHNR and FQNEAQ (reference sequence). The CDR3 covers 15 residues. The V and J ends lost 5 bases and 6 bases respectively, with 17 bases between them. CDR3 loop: CASSPGRGEGQPQHF. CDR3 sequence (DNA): TGTGCCAGCAGCCCCGGCAGGGGCGAAGGTCAGCCCCAGCATTTT.

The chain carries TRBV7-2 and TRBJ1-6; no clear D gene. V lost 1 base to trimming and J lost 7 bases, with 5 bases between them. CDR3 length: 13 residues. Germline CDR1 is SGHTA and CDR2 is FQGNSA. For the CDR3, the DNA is TGTGCCAGCAGCTTAGACTTGAATTCACCCCTCCACTTT. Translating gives CASSLDLNSPLHF. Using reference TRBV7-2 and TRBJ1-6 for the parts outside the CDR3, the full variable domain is GAGVSQSPSNKVTEKGKDVELRCDPISGHTALYWYRQSLGQGLEFLIYFQGNSAPDKSGLPSDRFSAERTGGSVSTLTIQRTQQEDSAVYLCASSLDLNSPLHFGNGTRLTVT.